Listed below are T cell receptor beta chains from one sample, sequenced in a study of Graves' ophthalmopathy and Graves' hyperthyroidism. TCRdb ran MiXCR on the multiplex PCR reads and lists one entry per CDR3 protein. The data hold tens of thousands of distinct CDR3 sequences, with about 50% observed a single time. The sequenced sample was peripheral blood. All receptors come from an adult man with Graves' ophthalmopathy. CDR3s include the opening cysteine and the closing phenylalanine or tryptophan. The D gene is left open where the match is weak. Rows give clone size only sometimes, using once, few, many, or a class for an expanded clone.

CDR3nt: TGCGCCAGCAGCCAAGCTGACAGATTGAACACTGAAGCTTTCTTT
CDR3aa: CASSQADRLNTEAFF
d_gene: -
j_gene: TRBJ1-1
v_gene: TRBV4-1
abundance: many

CDR3nt: TGTGCCAGCAGCTTACTAACAGCTAACTATGGCTACACCTTC
CDR3aa: CASSLLTANYGYTF
d_gene: -
j_gene: TRBJ1-2
v_gene: TRBV7-9
abundance: once

CDR3nt: TGTGCCAGCAGTCATATGTTGGACAGGCGCACAGATACGCAGTATTTT
CDR3aa: CASSHMLDRRTDTQYF
d_gene: TRBD1
j_gene: TRBJ2-3
v_gene: TRBV9
abundance: -

CDR3nt: TGCGCCAGCAGCCAAACGAGTCAACCGGGACTAGCGAGGGAGACCCAGTACTTC
CDR3aa: CASSQTSQPGLARETQYF
d_gene: TRBD2
j_gene: TRBJ2-5
v_gene: TRBV4-1
abundance: many

CDR3nt: TGTGCCAGCGGGACTAGCGGTTACGAGCAGTACTTC
CDR3aa: CASGTSGYEQYF
d_gene: TRBD2
j_gene: TRBJ2-7
v_gene: TRBV2
abundance: -

CDR3nt: TGCGCCAGCAGCATCACGACAGGGTTGGAGACCCAGTACTTC
CDR3aa: CASSITTGLETQYF
d_gene: TRBD1
j_gene: TRBJ2-5
v_gene: TRBV5-1
abundance: many

CDR3nt: TGCAGTGCTAGAGGGCTAGCGGGGGGCTACACAGATACGCAGTATTTT
CDR3aa: CSARGLAGGYTDTQYF
d_gene: TRBD2
j_gene: TRBJ2-3
v_gene: TRBV20-1
abundance: -

CDR3nt: TGTGCCAGCAGCCAAGATAGGGGGGCTATTCAGTACTTC
CDR3aa: CASSQDRGAIQYF
d_gene: -
j_gene: TRBJ2-4
v_gene: TRBV3-1
abundance: -

CDR3nt: TGTGCCATCAGGAAAACAGGGGCGGGCGGGGAGCTGTTTTTT
CDR3aa: CAIRKTGAGGELFF
d_gene: TRBD1
j_gene: TRBJ2-2
v_gene: TRBV10-3
abundance: -

CDR3nt: TGCAGTGCTAGAGATAGCGGGAGGGCAACAGATACGCAGTATTTT
CDR3aa: CSARDSGRATDTQYF
d_gene: TRBD2
j_gene: TRBJ2-3
v_gene: TRBV20-1
abundance: many

CDR3nt: TGTGCCAGCAGCCTCCAGGGAGCCTATGGCTACACCTTC
CDR3aa: CASSLQGAYGYTF
d_gene: -
j_gene: TRBJ1-2
v_gene: TRBV16
abundance: -

CDR3nt: TGTGCCAGTAGTATTCGGGCGGGGGATGAAAAACTGTTTTTT
CDR3aa: CASSIRAGDEKLFF
d_gene: -
j_gene: TRBJ1-4
v_gene: TRBV19
abundance: -

CDR3nt: TGCAGGGCTAGAGTCGGGGGAAAAAGCAATCAGCCCCAGTATTTT
CDR3aa: CRARVGGKSNQPQYF
d_gene: -
j_gene: TRBJ2-3
v_gene: TRBV20-1
abundance: -

CDR3nt: TGTGCCACTAGAGACAGGCAAGAGGTATGGCATGAGCAGTTCTTC
CDR3aa: CATRDRQEVWHEQFF
d_gene: -
j_gene: TRBJ2-1
v_gene: TRBV28
abundance: many